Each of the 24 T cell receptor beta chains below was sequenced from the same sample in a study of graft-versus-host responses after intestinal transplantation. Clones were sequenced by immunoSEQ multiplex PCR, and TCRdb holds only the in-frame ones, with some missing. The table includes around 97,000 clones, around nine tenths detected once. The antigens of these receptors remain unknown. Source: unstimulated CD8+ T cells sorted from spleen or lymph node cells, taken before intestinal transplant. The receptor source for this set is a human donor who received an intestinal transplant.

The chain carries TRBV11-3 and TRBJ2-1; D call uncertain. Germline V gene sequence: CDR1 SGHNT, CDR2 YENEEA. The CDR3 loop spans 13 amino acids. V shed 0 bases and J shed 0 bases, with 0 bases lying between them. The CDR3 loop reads CASSLDSYNEQFF. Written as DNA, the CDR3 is TGTGCCAGCAGCTTAGACTCCTACAATGAGCAGTTCTTC.

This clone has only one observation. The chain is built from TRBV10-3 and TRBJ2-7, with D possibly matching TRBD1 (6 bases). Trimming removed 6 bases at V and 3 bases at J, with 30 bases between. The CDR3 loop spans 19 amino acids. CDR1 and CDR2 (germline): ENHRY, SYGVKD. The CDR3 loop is CAISEVGGAAPFFNYEQYF. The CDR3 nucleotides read TGTGCCATCAGCGAGGTAGGGGGTGCTGCTCCCTTTTTTAACTACGAGCAGTACTTC.

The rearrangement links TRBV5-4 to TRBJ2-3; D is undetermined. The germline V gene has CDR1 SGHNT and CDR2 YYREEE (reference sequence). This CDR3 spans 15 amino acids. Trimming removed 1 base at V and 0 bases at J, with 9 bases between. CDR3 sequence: CASSLFGTSTDTQYF. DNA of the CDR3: TGTGCCAGCAGCTTGTTCGGTACTAGCACAGATACGCAGTATTTT.

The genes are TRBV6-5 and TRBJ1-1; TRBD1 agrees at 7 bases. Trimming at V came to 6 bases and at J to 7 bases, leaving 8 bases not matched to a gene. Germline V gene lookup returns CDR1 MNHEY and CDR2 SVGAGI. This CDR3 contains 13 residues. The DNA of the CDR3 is TGTGCCAGCAGGGGGGGACAGCTTCTTGAAGCTTTCTTT. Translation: CASRGGQLLEAFF.

CDR3 DNA sequence: TGTGCCAGCAGTCTCGACCGAGAAGCTTTCTTT. Translating gives CASSLDREAFF. The rearrangement uses TRBV4-2 and TRBJ1-1; D remains unclear. The V end lost 6 bases, the J end lost 8 bases, and 10 bases lay between the germline ends. Germline-derived CDR1 and CDR2 are LGHNA and YNFKEQ. CDR3 size: 11 residues.

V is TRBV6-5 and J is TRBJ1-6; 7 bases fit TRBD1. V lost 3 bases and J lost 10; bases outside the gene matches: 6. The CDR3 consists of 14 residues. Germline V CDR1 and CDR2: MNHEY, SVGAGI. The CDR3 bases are TGTGCCAGCAGTTATGAGGGGGCAGGATCACCCCTCCACTTT. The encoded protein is CASSYEGAGSPLHF.

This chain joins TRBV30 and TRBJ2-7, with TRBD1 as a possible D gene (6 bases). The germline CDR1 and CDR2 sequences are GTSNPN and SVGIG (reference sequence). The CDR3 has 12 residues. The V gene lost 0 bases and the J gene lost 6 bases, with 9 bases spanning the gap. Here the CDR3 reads CAWSVQGAEQYF. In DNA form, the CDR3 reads TGTGCCTGGAGTGTACAGGGCGCCGAGCAGTACTTC.

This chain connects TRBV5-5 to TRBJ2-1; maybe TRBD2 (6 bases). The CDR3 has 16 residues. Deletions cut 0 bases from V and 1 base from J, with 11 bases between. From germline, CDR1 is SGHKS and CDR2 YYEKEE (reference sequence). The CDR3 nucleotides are TGTGCCAGCAGCTTGGACGGGAGTTGGTCCTACAATGAGCAGTTCTTC. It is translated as CASSLDGSWSYNEQFF.

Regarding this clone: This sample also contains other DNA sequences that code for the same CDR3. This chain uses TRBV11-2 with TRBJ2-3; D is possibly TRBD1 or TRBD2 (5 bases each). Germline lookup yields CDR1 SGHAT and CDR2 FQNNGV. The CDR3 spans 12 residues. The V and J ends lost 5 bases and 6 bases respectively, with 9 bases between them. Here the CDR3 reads CASSGGEDTQYF. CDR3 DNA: TGTGCCAGCAGCGGGGGTGAGGATACGCAGTATTTT.

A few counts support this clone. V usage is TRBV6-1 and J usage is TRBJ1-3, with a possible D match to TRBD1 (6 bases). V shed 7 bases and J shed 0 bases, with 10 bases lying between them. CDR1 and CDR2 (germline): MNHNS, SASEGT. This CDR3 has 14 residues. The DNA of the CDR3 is TGTGCCAGCAATACAGGGTTCTCTGGAAACACCATATATTTT. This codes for CASNTGFSGNTIYF.

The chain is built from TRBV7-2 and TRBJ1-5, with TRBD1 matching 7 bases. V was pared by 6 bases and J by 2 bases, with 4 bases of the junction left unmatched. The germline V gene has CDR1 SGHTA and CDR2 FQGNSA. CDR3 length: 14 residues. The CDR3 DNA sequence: TGTGCCAGCAGACGTACAGGGGGCAATCAGCCCCAGCATTTT. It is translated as CASRRTGGNQPQHF. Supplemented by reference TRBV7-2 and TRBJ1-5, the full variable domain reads GAGVSQSPSNKVTEKGKDVELRCDPISGHTALYWYRQSLGQGLEFLIYFQGNSAPDKSGLPSDRFSAERTGGSVSTLTIQRTQQEDSAVYLCASRRTGGNQPQHFGDGTRLSIL.

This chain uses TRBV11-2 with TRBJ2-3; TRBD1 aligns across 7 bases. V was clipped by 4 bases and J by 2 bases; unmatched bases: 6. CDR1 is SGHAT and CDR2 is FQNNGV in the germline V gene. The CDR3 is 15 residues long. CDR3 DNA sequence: TGTGCCAGCAGCTCCGGGACAGCTTACACAGATACGCAGTATTTT. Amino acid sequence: CASSSGTAYTDTQYF.

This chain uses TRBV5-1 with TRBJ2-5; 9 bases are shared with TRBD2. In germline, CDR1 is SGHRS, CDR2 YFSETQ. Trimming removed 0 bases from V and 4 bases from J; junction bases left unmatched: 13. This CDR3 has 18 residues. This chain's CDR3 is CASSLATSGRLGGETQYF. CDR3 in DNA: TGCGCCAGCAGCTTGGCCACTAGCGGGCGGCTCGGTGGAGAGACCCAGTACTTC.

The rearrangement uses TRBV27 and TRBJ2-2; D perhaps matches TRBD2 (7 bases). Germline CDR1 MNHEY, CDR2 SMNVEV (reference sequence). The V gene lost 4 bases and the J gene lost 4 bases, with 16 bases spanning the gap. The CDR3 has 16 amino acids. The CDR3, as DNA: TGTGCCAGCAGTTGGGGGGGGGCTCTCGGCACCGGGGAGCTGTTTTTT. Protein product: CASSWGGALGTGELFF.

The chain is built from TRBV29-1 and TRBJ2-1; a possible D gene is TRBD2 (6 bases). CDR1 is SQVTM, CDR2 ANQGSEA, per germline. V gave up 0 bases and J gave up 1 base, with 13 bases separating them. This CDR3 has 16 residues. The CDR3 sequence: CSVEDRGGVSYNEQFF. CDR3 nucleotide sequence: TGCAGCGTTGAAGATCGGGGCGGGGTTTCCTACAATGAGCAGTTCTTC.

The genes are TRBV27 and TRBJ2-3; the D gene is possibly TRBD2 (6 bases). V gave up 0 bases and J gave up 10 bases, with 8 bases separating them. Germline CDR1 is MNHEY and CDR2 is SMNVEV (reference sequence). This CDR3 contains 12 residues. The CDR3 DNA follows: TGTGCCAGCAGTTTATCGGCGGGGCCGCAGTATTTT. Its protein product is CASSLSAGPQYF.

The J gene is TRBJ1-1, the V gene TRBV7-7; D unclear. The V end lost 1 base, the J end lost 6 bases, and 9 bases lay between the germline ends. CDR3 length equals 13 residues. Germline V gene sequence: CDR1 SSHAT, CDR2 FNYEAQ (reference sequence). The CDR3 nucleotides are TGTGCCAGCAGCTTAGTGGGTGTCGCTGAAGCTTTCTTT. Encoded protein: CASSLVGVAEAFF.

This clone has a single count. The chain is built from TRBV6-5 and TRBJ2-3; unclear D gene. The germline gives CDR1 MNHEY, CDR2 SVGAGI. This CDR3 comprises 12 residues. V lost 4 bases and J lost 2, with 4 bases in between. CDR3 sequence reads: CASSSYTDTQYF. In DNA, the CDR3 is TGTGCCAGCAGTTCTTACACAGATACGCAGTATTTT.

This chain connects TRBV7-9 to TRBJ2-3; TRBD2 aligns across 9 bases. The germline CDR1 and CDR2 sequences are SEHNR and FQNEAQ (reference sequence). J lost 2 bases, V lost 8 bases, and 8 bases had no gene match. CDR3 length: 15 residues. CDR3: CASPVAGADTDTQYF. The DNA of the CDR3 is TGTGCCAGCCCGGTAGCGGGGGCCGACACAGATACGCAGTATTTT.

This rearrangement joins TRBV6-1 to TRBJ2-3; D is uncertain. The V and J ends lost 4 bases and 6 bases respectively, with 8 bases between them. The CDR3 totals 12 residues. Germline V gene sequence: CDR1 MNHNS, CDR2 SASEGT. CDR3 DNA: TGTGCCAGCAGTGTCCTCGGGGATACGCAGTATTTT. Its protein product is CASSVLGDTQYF.

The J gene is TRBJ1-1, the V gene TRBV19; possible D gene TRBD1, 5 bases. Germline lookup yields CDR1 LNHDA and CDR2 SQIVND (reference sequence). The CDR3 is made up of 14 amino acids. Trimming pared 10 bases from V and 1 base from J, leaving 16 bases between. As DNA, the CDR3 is TGTGCCACCTCGTTGGGGCAAACGAACACTGAAGCTTTCTTT. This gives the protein CATSLGQTNTEAFF. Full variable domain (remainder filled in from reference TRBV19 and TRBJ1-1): DGGITQSPKYLFRKEGQNVTLSCEQNLNHDAMYWYRQDPGQGLRLIYYSQIVNDFQKGDIAEGYSVSREKKESFPLTVTSAQKNPTAFYLCATSLGQTNTEAFFGQGTRLTVV.

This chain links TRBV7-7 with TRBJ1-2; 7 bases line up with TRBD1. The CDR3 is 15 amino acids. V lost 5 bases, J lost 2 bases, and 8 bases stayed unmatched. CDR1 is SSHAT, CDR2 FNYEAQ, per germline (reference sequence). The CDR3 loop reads CASSNRGEDNYGYTF. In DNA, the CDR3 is TGTGCCAGCAGCAACAGGGGTGAGGACAACTATGGCTACACCTTC.

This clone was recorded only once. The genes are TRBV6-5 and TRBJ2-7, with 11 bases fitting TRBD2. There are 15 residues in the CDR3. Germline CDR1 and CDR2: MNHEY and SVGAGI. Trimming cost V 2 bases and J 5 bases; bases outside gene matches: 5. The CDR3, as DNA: TGTGCCAGCAGTTACCTAGCGGGGGGAGGAGACGAGCAGTACTTC. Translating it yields CASSYLAGGGDEQYF.

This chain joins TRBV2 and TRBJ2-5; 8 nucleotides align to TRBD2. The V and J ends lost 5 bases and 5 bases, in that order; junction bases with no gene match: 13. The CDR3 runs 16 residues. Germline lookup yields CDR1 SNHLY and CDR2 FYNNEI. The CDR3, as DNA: TGTGCCAGCAGTCCTCCGGGAGCGGGAGTAGCGGAGACCCAGTACTTC. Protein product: CASSPPGAGVAETQYF.